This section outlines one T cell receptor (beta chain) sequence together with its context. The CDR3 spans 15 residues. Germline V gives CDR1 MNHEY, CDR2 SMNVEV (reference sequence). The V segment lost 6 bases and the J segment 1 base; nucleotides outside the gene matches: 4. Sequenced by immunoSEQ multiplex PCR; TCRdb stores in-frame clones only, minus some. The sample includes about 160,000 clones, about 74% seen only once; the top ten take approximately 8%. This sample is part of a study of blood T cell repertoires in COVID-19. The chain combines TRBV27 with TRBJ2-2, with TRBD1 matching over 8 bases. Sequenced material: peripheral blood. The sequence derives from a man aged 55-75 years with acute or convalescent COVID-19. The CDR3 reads CASRGGTGNTGELFF. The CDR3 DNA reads TGTGCCAGCAGAGGGGGGACAGGGAACACCGGGGAGCTGTTTTTT.